This note documents a single T cell receptor (beta chain) sequence. Possible read error: a much larger clone is one base away. This specimen belongs to a study of T cells in Graves' hyperthyroidism and ophthalmopathy. RNA transcripts gave rise to amplified TCR beta CDR3 regions. The HTBI primer set served for first-round RT-PCR of the TCR CDR3. Each CDR3 protein is one row after TCRdb ran MiXCR on the multiplex PCR reads. The sample includes about 560,000 distinct CDR3 sequences, over 15% of them seen just once. Germline V gene sequence: CDR1 SGHTA, CDR2 FQGNSA. This CDR3 region has 13 residues. V was trimmed by 7 bases and J by 1 base, leaving 9 bases between them.

Input material: blood. V is TRBV7-2 and J is TRBJ2-3, with D uncertain. The sequence was obtained from a young woman with Graves' hyperthyroidism. The CDR3 nucleotides read TGTGCCAGCATCTCGACCCGCACAGATACGCAGTATTTT. Protein sequence: CASISTRTDTQYF.